The sequence of this T cell receptor (beta chain) was determined in a study of T cell responses to AZD1222 COVID-19 vaccine. Points from the study as a whole: Among vaccine-associated CD4 TCRs, coverage spanned spike, with dominance at 160-218 and 743-854. Close to half of all spike-specific TCRs reportedly target regions of the variants that are unmutated. White British people made up most donors, females outnumbered males, and clonal diversity was possibly underestimated. Spike-specific TCR depth and breadth grew after two AZD1222 doses.

Clones were read by immunoSEQ multiplex PCR, and TCRdb kept only the in-frame ones, dropping some. The sample contains 120,000 or so clones, about 90% of which appear only once. In the case of this clone: The antigen remains undetermined.

The CDR3 has 14 amino acids. The V and J ends lost 3 bases and 5 bases respectively, with 13 bases between them. In germline, CDR1 is SEHNR, CDR2 FQNEAQ (reference sequence). This clonotype originated in an adult in good health. The sample here was peripheral blood, taken on day 0 of MenACWY control vaccination. V and J are TRBV7-9 and TRBJ1-2, with D possibly matching TRBD1 (5 bases). DNA of the CDR3: TGTGCCAGCAGCTTGGACGGGGCGGGGTATGGCTACACCTTC. Its protein is CASSLDGAGYGYTF.